Listed below are T cell receptor beta chains from one sample, sequenced in a study of cytomegalovirus exposure and HLA in healthy donors. TCRdb keeps only in-frame clones here, not all; method: immunoSEQ multiplex PCR. Among about 140,000 clones listed, around 79% were seen once. Sequencing was done on a sample of PBMCs. The receptor set was obtained from a female donor in good health and CMV-seronegative. CDR3s include the opening cysteine and the closing phenylalanine or tryptophan. D genes are given only for firm matches. Size tells how often a clone was seen (once, few, many) or the class of an expanded clone, and some rows leave it out.

>.|TRBJ2-3|.|TRBV9
TGTGCCAGCAGCGAGGAGGGGGCGGGAGATACGCAGTATTTT
CASSEEGAGDTQYF
>.|TRBJ1-5|.|TRBV4-1
TGCGCCAGCAGCTTCCGCGGGGGACTCAATCAGCCCCAGCATTTT
CASSFRGGLNQPQHF
>TRBD1|TRBJ1-5|.|TRBV10-3
TGTGCATCCGGGACAGGGAATACGTATAGCAATCAGCCCCAGCATTTT
CASGTGNTYSNQPQHF
>TRBD1|TRBJ1-6|once|TRBV30
TGTGCCTGGGGGGACAGGAATTCACCCCTCCACTTT
CAWGDRNSPLHF
>.|TRBJ2-2|.|TRBV2
TGTGCCAGCAACTCCATCCGGGATGGCGGGGAGCTGTTTTTT
CASNSIRDGGELFF
>.|TRBJ2-5|.|TRBV6-6
TGTGCCAGCAGGACAGATTACCAAGAGACCCAGTACTTC
CASRTDYQETQYF
>TRBD1|TRBJ1-2|.|TRBV4-3
TGCGCCAGCAGCCACATCGGACTTCCAGGGGGGTATGGCTACACCTTC
CASSHIGLPGGYGYTF
>.|TRBJ1-1|few|TRBV29-1
TGCAGCGCCAGGAACGGTGAAGCTTTCTTT
CSARNGEAFF
>TRBD1|TRBJ2-7|.|TRBV7-9
TGTGCCAGCTCGGACAGGGCAGGCAACGAGCAGTACTTC
CASSDRAGNEQYF
>.|TRBJ1-1|.|TRBV19
TGTGCCAGTACCCCGGGAGCTTTCTTT
CASTPGAFF
>.|TRBJ2-3|.|TRBV5-6
TGTGCCAGCAGCTTGGTGCAGGGCCCAGATACGCAGTATTTT
CASSLVQGPDTQYF
>.|TRBJ1-2|.|TRBV6-5
TGTGCCAGCAGTTACTCTAAAGGGGCCTACAACTATGGCTACACCTTC
CASSYSKGAYNYGYTF
>TRBD2|TRBJ2-1|.|TRBV30
TGTGCCTGGAGTGTAAGCCCTAGCGGGAGCGGGATCACTCGGCGGTTCTTC
CAWSVSPSGSGITRRFF
>TRBD1|TRBJ2-7|.|TRBV28
TGTGCCAGCAGTTTGCGTCAGGGGGCGAGGAACGAGCAGTACTTC
CASSLRQGARNEQYF
>TRBD2|TRBJ2-1|.|TRBV14
TGTGCCAGCAGCCAAGACCTAGCGGGAGCACAGGCCTCCTACAATGAGCAGTTCTTC
CASSQDLAGAQASYNEQFF
>.|TRBJ1-4|.|TRBV5-1
TGCGCCAGCAGCTTGTTGGCGGTTGGTGAAAAACTGTTTTTT
CASSLLAVGEKLFF
>TRBD1|TRBJ2-3|.|TRBV5-1
TGCGCCGTCCGACAGGGGGGGTCGGTGTCAGATACGCAGTATTTT
CAVRQGGSVSDTQYF
>TRBD1|TRBJ1-3|.|TRBV29-1
TGCAGCGTTGTTGGGACAGCCACTGGAAACACCATATATTTT
CSVVGTATGNTIYF
>TRBD2|TRBJ2-2|.|TRBV11-2
TGTGCCAGCAGCTCGACTAGCGGGAGGGCCTTGGTCCCCGGGGAGCTGTTTTTT
CASSSTSGRALVPGELFF
>.|TRBJ2-5|.|TRBV7-2
TGTGCCAGCAGCTTAGTCGGAGAGCAGACCCAGTACTTC
CASSLVGEQTQYF
>.|TRBJ1-2|.|TRBV10-3
TGTGCCACCGGCGGGGCAGGCGGAGGCTACACCTTC
CATGGAGGGYTF
>.|TRBJ1-2|.|TRBV7-6
TGTGCCAGCAGCTTAGCGACAGCCAGCCGTAATAACTATGGCTACACCTTC
CASSLATASRNNYGYTF
>.|TRBJ2-7|.|TRBV5-1
TGCGCCAGCAGCTTCGGGGAATACTACGAGCAGTACTTC
CASSFGEYYEQYF
>TRBD2|TRBJ2-2|.|TRBV5-5
TGTGCCAGCAGCTCTCGCGGGGGGCCGCTCACCGGGGAGCTGTTTTTT
CASSSRGGPLTGELFF
>.|TRBJ2-5|.|TRBV15
TGTGCCACCAGCAGAGATAAATCCTTCGTAAAGACCCAGTACTTC
CATSRDKSFVKTQYF
>TRBD2|TRBJ2-3|few|TRBV7-6
TGTGCCAGCAGCAGTAGCGGGAGTAAAGATACGCAGTATTTT
CASSSSGSKDTQYF
>TRBD1|TRBJ2-3|.|TRBV7-9
TGTGCCAGCAGCCTCTGGACAGGGAGCACAGATACGCAGTATTTT
CASSLWTGSTDTQYF
>.|TRBJ2-1|.|TRBV9
TGTGCCAGCAGCGTTACGCCCGGGGATGAGCAGTTCTTC
CASSVTPGDEQFF
>TRBD2|TRBJ2-1|few|TRBV7-9
TGTGCCGATCTACGGACTAGCGGGAGTCAGGTGAATGAGCAGTTCTTC
CADLRTSGSQVNEQFF
>.|TRBJ2-7|.|TRBV19
TGTGCCAGTAGTAGTGTGACAGGGAGGAACGAGCAGTACTTC
CASSSVTGRNEQYF
>.|TRBJ1-3|once|TRBV19
TGTGCCAGTAGCCTGTGGGCGGGGGCCGCTGGAAACACCATATATTTT
CASSLWAGAAGNTIYF
>.|TRBJ2-2|few|TRBV21-1
TGTGCCAGCAGCAAAGGCAGCGGGAGAACCGGGGAGCTGTTTTTT
CASSKGSGRTGELFF
>.|TRBJ1-1|.|TRBV29-1
TGCAGCGCCCCGCACGGGGCTGAAGCTTTCTTT
CSAPHGAEAFF
>.|TRBJ2-7|.|TRBV29-1
TGCAGCGTTGAAGAAGGACAGTCCTACGAGCAGTACTTC
CSVEEGQSYEQYF
>TRBD2|TRBJ2-1|.|TRBV7-2
TGTGCCAGCGGACCGGGACTAGCGTCCTATGAGCAGTTCTTC
CASGPGLASYEQFF
>TRBD2|TRBJ2-5|.|TRBV18
TGTGCCAGCTCATCGACTAGCGGGGACGAGACCCAGTACTTC
CASSSTSGDETQYF
>.|TRBJ1-4|.|TRBV28
TGTGCCAGCAGACAGGGCCCACTGAATGGGGGTGAAAAACTGTTTTTT
CASRQGPLNGGEKLFF
>.|TRBJ1-3|.|TRBV7-6
TGTGCCAGCAGCTTAGCAGGGGGCTCTGGAAACACCATATATTTT
CASSLAGGSGNTIYF
>.|TRBJ1-1|.|TRBV2
TGTGCCAGCAGTGAAGGGGGAGGGACTGAAGCTTTCTTT
CASSEGGGTEAFF
>.|TRBJ1-1|.|TRBV11-2
TGTGCCAGCTCTTTCGGAAGACACTTGAACACTGAAGCTTTCTTT
CASSFGRHLNTEAFF
>.|TRBJ1-4|.|TRBV28
TGTGCCAGCTTTCATCCGGGCCCGGGAGTTGAAAAACTGTTTTTT
CASFHPGPGVEKLFF
>TRBD1|TRBJ2-3|.|TRBV9
TGTGCCAGCAGCGTATCGGACAGGAGCACAGATACGCAGTATTTT
CASSVSDRSTDTQYF
>.|TRBJ2-5|.|TRBV4-3
TGCGCCAGCAGCCAAGATATCGGAGTAGCCGAGACCCAGTACTTC
CASSQDIGVAETQYF
>.|TRBJ2-6|.|TRBV11-2
TGTGCCAGCAGCTTAGACGGGTCTGGGGCCAACGTCCTGACTTTC
CASSLDGSGANVLTF
>TRBD1|TRBJ2-3|.|TRBV11-2
TGTGCCAGCAGCCCGAAGGGACAGGGGGCGGTAGATACGCAGTATTTT
CASSPKGQGAVDTQYF